Included here is one T cell receptor (beta chain) sequence, with context. The method was immunoSEQ multiplex PCR; TCRdb's version includes in-frame clones alone and lacks a portion of them. The sample holds fewer than 200,000 clones, around 83% seen once. Each participant's cohort was designated according to participant-reported clinical history. The data originate from a study of blood T cell repertoires in COVID-19. Study overall: The origin of the acute and convalescent COVID-19 samples was the United States, Italy and Spain.

V was pared by 5 bases and J by 3 bases, with 20 bases between. This CDR3 has 16 amino acids. The germline gives CDR1 SGHTA, CDR2 FQGTGA. This TCR was sampled from a woman in her forties or fifties in a cohort exposed to, infected with or recovered from COVID-19 (not recorded which). The sample was PBMCs or T cells enriched from blood (not recorded which). The gene calls are TRBV7-3 and TRBJ2-7; no clear D gene. The CDR3 nucleotides are TGTGCCAGCAGCCTCAGCTCCTACCTGAGGTTCTACGAGCAGTACTTC. This gives the protein CASSLSSYLRFYEQYF.